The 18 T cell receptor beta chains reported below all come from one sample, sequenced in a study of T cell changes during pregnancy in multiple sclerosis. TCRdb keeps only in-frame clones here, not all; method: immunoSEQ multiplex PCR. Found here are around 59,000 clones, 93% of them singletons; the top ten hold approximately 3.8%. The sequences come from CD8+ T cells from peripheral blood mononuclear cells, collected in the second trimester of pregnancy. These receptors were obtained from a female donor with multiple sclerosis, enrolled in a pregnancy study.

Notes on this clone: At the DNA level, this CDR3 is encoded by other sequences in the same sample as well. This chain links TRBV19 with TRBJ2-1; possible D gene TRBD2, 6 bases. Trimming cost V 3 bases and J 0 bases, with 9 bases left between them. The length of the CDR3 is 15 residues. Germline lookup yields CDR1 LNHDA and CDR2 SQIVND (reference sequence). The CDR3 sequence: CASSIAGSSYNEQFF. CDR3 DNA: TGTGCCAGTAGTATTGCGGGAAGCTCCTACAATGAGCAGTTCTTC.

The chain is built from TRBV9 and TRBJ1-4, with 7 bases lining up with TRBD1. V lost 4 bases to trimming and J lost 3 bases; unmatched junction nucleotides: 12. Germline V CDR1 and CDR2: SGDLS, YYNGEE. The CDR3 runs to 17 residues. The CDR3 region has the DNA TGTGCCAGCAGCCCCCAGGGGGGCGTAAGTGCTAATGAAAAACTGTTTTTT. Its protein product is CASSPQGGVSANEKLFF. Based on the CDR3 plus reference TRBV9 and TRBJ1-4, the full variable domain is DSGVTQTPKHLITATGQRVTLRCSPRSGDLSVYWYQQSLDQGLQFLIQYYNGEERAKGNILERFSAQQFPDLHSELNLSSLELGDSALYFCASSPQGGVSANEKLFFGSGTQLSVL.

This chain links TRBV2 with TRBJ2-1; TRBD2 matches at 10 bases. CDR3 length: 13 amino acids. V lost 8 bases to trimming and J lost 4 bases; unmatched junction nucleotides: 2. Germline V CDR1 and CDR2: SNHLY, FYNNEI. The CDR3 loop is CASQLAGYNEQFF. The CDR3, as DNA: TGTGCCAGCCAACTAGCGGGGTACAATGAGCAGTTCTTC.

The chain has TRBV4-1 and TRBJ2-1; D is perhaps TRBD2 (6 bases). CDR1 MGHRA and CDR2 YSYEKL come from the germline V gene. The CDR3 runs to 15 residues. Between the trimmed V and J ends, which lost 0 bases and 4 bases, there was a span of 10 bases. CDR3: CASSQEPGEYNEQFF. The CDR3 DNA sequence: TGCGCCAGCAGCCAAGAGCCGGGAGAGTACAATGAGCAGTTCTTC.

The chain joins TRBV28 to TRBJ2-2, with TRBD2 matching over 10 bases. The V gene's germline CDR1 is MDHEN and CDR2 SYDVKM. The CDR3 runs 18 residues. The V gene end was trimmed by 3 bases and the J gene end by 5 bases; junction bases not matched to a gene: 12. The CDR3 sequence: CASSFESTPSGRTGELFF. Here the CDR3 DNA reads TGTGCCAGCAGTTTTGAGAGTACGCCTAGCGGGAGAACCGGGGAGCTGTTTTTT. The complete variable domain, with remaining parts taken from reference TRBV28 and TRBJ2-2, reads DVKVTQSSRYLVKRTGEKVFLECVQDMDHENMFWYRQDPGLGLRLIYFSYDVKMKEKGDIPEGYSVSREKKERFSLILESASTNQTSMYLCASSFESTPSGRTGELFFGEGSRLTVL.

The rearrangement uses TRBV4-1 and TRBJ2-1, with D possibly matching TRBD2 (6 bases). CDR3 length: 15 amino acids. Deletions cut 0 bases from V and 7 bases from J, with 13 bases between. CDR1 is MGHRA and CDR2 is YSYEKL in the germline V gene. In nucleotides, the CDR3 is TGCGCCAGCAGCCAAGATGACGGACTAAGAAATGAGCAGTTCTTC. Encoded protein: CASSQDDGLRNEQFF.

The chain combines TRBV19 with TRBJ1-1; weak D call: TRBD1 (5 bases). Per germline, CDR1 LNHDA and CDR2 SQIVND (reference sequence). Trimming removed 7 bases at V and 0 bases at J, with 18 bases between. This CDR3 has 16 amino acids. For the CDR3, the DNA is TGTGCCAGTACCCCGGGGGGTTCCCCCATGAACACTGAAGCTTTCTTT. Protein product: CASTPGGSPMNTEAFF.

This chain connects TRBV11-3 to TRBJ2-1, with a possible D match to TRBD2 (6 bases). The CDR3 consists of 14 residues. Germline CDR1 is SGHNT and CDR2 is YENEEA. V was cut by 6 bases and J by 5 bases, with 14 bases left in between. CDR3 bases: TGTGCCAGCAGGCGGGGACCGGACGACAATGAGCAGTTCTTC. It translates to CASRRGPDDNEQFF. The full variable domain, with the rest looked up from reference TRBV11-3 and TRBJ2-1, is EAGVVQSPRYKIIEKKQPVAFWCNPISGHNTLYWYLQNLGQGPELLIRYENEEAVDDSQLPKDRFSAERLKGVDSTLKIQPAELGDSAVYLCASRRGPDDNEQFFGPGTRLTVL.

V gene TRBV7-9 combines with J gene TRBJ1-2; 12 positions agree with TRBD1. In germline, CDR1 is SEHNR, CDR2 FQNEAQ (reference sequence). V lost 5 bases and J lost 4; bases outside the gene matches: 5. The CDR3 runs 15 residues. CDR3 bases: TGTGCCAGCAGCGACCGGGACAGGGGGCCCTATGGCTACACCTTC. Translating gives CASSDRDRGPYGYTF.

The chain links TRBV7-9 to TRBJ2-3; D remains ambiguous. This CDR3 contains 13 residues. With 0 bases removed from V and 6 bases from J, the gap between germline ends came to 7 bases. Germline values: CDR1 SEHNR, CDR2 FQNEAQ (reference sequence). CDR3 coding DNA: TGTGCCAGCAGCTTAGCTTGGCGGGATACGCAGTATTTT. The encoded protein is CASSLAWRDTQYF.

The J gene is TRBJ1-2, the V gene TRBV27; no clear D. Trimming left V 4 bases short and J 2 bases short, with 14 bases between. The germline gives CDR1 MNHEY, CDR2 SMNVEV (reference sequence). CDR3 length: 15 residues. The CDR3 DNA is TGTGCCAGCAGTTCCCTCGACAAGTTCAACTATGGCTACACCTTC. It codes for CASSSLDKFNYGYTF.

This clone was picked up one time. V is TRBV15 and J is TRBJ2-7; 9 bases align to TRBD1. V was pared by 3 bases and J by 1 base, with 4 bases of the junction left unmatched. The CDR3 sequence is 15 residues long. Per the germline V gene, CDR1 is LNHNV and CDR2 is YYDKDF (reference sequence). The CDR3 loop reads CATSRDRGASYEQYF. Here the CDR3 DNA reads TGTGCCACCAGCAGGGACAGGGGAGCTTCCTACGAGCAGTACTTC.

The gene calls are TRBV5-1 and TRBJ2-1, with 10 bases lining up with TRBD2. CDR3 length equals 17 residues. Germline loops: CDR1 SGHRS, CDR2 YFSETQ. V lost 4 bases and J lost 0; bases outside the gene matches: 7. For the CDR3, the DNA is TGCGCCAGCAGCCCCTACGGACTAGCGGACTCCTACAATGAGCAGTTCTTC. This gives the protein CASSPYGLADSYNEQFF.

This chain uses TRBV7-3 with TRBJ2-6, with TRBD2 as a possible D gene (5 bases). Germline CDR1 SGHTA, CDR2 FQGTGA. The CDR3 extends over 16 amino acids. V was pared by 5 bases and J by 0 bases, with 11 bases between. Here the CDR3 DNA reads TGTGCCAGCAGCGCGGACGGGATCTCTGGGGCCAACGTCCTGACTTTC. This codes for CASSADGISGANVLTF.

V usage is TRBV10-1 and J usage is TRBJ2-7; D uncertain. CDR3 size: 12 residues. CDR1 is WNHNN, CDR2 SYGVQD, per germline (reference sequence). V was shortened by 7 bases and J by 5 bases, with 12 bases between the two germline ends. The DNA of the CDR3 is TGCGCCAGCATTCCATCAGGCGACGAGCAGTACTTC. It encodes CASIPSGDEQYF.

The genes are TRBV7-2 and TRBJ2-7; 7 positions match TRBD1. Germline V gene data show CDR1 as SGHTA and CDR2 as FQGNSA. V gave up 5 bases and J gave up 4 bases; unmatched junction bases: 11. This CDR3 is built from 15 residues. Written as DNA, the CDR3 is TGTGCCAGCAGCCCAGGGACAGCCCCAGGGTACGAGCAGTACTTC. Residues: CASSPGTAPGYEQYF.

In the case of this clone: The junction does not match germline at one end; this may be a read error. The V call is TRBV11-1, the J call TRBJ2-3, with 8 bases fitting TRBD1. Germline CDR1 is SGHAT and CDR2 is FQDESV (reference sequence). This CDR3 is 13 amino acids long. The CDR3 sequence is CASSLGGTGTQYF. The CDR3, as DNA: TGTGCCAGCAGCTTAGGCGGGACAGGTACGCAGTATTTT.

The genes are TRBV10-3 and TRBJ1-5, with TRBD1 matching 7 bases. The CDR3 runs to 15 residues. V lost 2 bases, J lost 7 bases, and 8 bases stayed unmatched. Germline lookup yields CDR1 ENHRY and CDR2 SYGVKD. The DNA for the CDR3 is TGTGCCATCAGTGAGACAGGGGTGTCAGGCCAGCCCCAGCATTTT. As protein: CAISETGVSGQPQHF.